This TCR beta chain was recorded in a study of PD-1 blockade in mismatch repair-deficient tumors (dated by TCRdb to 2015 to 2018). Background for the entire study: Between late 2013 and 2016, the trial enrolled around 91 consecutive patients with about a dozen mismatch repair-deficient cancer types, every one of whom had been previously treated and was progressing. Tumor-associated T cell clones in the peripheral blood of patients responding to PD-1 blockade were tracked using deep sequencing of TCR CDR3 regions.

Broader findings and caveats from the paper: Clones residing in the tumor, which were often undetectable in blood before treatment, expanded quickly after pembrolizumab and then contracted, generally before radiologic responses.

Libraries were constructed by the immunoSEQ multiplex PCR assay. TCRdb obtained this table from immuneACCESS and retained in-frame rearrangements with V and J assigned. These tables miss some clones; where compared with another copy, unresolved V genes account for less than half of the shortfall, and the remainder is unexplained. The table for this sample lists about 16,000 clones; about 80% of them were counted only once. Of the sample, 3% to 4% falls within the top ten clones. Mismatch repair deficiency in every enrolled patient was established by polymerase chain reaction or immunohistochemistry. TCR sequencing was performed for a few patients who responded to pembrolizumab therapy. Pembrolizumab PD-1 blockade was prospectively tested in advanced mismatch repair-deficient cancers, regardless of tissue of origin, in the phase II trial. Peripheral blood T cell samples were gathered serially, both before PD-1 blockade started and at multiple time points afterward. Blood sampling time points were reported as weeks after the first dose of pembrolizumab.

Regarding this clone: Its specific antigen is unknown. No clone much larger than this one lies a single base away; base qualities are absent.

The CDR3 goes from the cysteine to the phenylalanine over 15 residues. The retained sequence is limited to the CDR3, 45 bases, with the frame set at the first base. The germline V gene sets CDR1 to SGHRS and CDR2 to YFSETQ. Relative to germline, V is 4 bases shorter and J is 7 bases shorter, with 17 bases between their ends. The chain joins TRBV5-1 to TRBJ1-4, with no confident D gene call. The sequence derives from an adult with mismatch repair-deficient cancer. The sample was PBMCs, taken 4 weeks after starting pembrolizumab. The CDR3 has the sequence CASSGWTEGGEKLFF. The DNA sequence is TGCGCCAGCAGCGGGTGGACGGAGGGAGGTGAAAAACTGTTTTTT.